This T cell receptor beta chain was captured in a study of OX40 agonist ivuxolimab in advanced cancers. About the study: Ivuxolimab is a fully human IgG2 antibody that activates OX40 (CD134). The dose-escalation cohort was approximately 85% male, with a mean age of 60 years, ranging about 23 to 79.

The germline V gene encodes CDR1 SEHNR and CDR2 FQNEAQ (reference sequence). Trimming took 1 base from V and 2 from J; bases not matched to a gene: 10. The CDR3 is 18 residues long. General observations from the study: Normalized T-cell clonal expansion was also low in some nonresponders. CD8+ T cells (on average) carried more expanded clones than CD4+ T cells.

About this clone: The antigen is undetermined.

Sequencing was performed with immunoSEQ multiplex PCR; in TCRdb, only in-frame clones are kept and a portion is missing. The data contain around 59,000 clones, about nine tenths of them seen just once; the ten biggest clones take up around 1%. The sample was CD4+ or CD8+ T cells sorted from blood, taken in a trial of the OX40 agonist ivuxolimab. The rearrangement uses TRBV7-9 and TRBJ2-3; 9 bases match TRBD1. This TCR was recovered from an adult with an advanced solid tumor such as melanoma, head and neck, liver or kidney cancer. CDR3 sequence: CASSLEDRGPLTTDTQYF. The CDR3 coding sequence is TGTGCCAGCAGCTTAGAGGACAGGGGTCCCTTGACCACAGATACGCAGTATTTT.